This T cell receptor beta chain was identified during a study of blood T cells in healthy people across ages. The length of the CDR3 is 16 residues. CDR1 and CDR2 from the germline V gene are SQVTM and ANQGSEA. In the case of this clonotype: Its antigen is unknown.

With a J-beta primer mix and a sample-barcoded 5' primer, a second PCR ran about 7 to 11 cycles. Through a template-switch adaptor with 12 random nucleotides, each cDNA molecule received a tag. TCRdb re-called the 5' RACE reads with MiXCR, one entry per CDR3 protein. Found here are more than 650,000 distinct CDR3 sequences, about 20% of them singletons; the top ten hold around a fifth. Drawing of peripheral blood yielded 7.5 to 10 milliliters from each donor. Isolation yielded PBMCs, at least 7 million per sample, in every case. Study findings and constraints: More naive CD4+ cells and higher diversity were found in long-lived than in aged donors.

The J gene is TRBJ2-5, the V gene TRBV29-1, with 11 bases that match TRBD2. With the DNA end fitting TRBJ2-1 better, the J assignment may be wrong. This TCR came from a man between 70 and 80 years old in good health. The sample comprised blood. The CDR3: CSGYSGGAGSYNEQFF. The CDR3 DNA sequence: TGCAGCGGATATAGCGGGGGGGCCGGGTCCTACAATGAGCAGTTCTTC.